Each of the 25 T cell receptor beta chains below was sequenced from the same sample in a study of blood T cell repertoires in COVID-19. The assay was immunoSEQ multiplex PCR, and TCRdb's table has in-frame clones only and misses some. The profile shows 140,000 to 150,000 clones, over 75% of them singletons. Sequenced material: peripheral blood. The receptor set was obtained from a woman between 50 and 59 years old with acute or convalescent COVID-19.

V and J are TRBV7-9 and TRBJ2-7, with TRBD1 matching over 7 bases. This CDR3 spans 14 amino acids. Germline CDR1 SEHNR, CDR2 FQNEAQ (reference sequence). Trimming cost V 5 bases and J 1 base; bases outside gene matches: 5. The DNA for the CDR3 is TGTGCCAGCAGCCACGACAGGGTTTCCTACGAGCAGTACTTC. Residues: CASSHDRVSYEQYF.

This rearrangement joins TRBV28 to TRBJ1-6; D gene ambiguous. Between the trimmed V and J ends, which lost 5 bases and 11 bases, there was a span of 10 bases. CDR1 and CDR2 from the germline V gene are MDHEN and SYDVKM. CDR3 length equals 12 residues. The CDR3 bases are TGTGCCAGCAGTATCCCCTTAACACCCCTCCACTTT. This sequence encodes CASSIPLTPLHF.

The chain combines TRBV30 with TRBJ2-1, with TRBD2 as a possible D gene (5 bases). V was shortened by 3 bases and J by 4 bases, with 13 bases between the two germline ends. The germline gives CDR1 GTSNPN, CDR2 SVGIG (reference sequence). The CDR3 consists of 14 residues. The CDR3 sequence: CAWSGGQEYNEQFF. In DNA form, the CDR3 reads TGTGCCTGGAGCGGCGGGCAGGAGTACAATGAGCAGTTCTTC.

This clone was seen more than once but under ten times. The chain employs TRBV4-2 and TRBJ1-6; 8 bases are a match to TRBD1. The CDR3 length is 16 residues. Losses at the gene ends were 0 bases for V and 7 bases for J; bases not matched to a gene: 5. The germline V gene has CDR1 LGHNA and CDR2 YNFKEQ. The CDR3 is CASSQDTQGANSPLHF. The CDR3 coding sequence is TGTGCCAGCAGCCAAGATACCCAGGGGGCAAATTCACCCCTCCACTTT.

V usage is TRBV14 and J usage is TRBJ2-5; the match to TRBD1 covers 9 bases. With 4 bases clipped from V and 4 bases from J, the junction kept 7 bases outside the gene matches. The CDR3 is 15 amino acids. Per the germline V gene, CDR1 is SGHDN and CDR2 is FVKESK. CDR3 region: CASSRYRGQRETQYF. The CDR3 region has the DNA TGTGCCAGCAGCCGATACAGGGGGCAAAGAGAGACCCAGTACTTC.

In the case of this clone: The sample holds other DNA sequences that translate to the same CDR3. The chain is built from TRBV5-4 and TRBJ1-2; D ambiguous. Germline V gene lookup returns CDR1 SGHNT and CDR2 YYREEE (reference sequence). Trimming cost V 3 bases and J 4 bases, with 4 bases left between them. The CDR3 is 11 amino acids. The CDR3 protein is CASSSTYGYTF. The CDR3 DNA is TGTGCCAGCAGCTCTACCTATGGCTACACCTTC.

This chain uses TRBV9 with TRBJ1-2; TRBD1 agrees at 12 bases. Germline assignment: CDR1 SGDLS and CDR2 YYNGEE. The CDR3 loop spans 17 amino acids. V gave up 3 bases and J gave up 2 bases; unmatched junction bases: 8. The CDR3 DNA follows: TGTGCCAGCAGCGCGCCGGGACAGGGGGCGTCGAACTATGGCTACACCTTC. Its translation is CASSAPGQGASNYGYTF.

In its sample, this clone was seen a few times. The chain joins TRBV7-9 to TRBJ2-2, with D maybe TRBD2 (7 bases). The V gene's germline CDR1 is SEHNR and CDR2 FQNEAQ (reference sequence). This CDR3 is built from 18 residues. The ends were cut back, 3 bases at V and 1 base at J, with 18 bases in the middle. The CDR3 nucleotides are TGTGCCAGCAGCTTTCCCCGGGGGGCCTCACAGAACACCGGGGAGCTGTTTTTT. The encoded protein is CASSFPRGASQNTGELFF.

CDR3 in amino acids: CAISVGTGVDEQFF. Here the CDR3 DNA reads TGTGCCATCAGTGTGGGGACAGGGGTCGATGAGCAGTTCTTC. V gene TRBV10-3 combines with J gene TRBJ2-1, with 10 nucleotides matching TRBD1. CDR1 is ENHRY, CDR2 SYGVKD, per germline. This CDR3 has 14 amino acids. J was trimmed by 8 bases and V by 4 bases; bases with no gene match: 5.

The V gene is TRBV27, the J gene TRBJ2-1, with a possible D match to TRBD2 (7 bases). Per germline, CDR1 MNHEY and CDR2 SMNVEV (reference sequence). CDR3 length: 16 residues. V shed 8 bases and J shed 5 bases, with 22 bases lying between them. CDR3 sequence: CASATLAGALHNEQFF. The CDR3 DNA reads as TGTGCCAGCGCGACCTTGGCGGGGGCCTTGCACAATGAGCAGTTCTTC.

The chain carries TRBV3-1 (or the pseudogene TRBV3-2) and TRBJ2-7; 7 positions agree with TRBD1. Germline V CDR1 and CDR2: LGHDT, YNNKEL (reference sequence). This CDR3 contains 13 residues. After removal of 6 bases from V and 0 bases from J, the junction contained 2 bases not matched to a gene. Here the CDR3 DNA reads TGTGCCAGCAGAGGGACAGACTCCTACGAGCAGTACTTC. Its protein product is CASRGTDSYEQYF.

This chain links TRBV11-2 with TRBJ1-1, with a tentative D call TRBD1 (6 bases). Looked up from germline, CDR1 is SGHAT and CDR2 is FQNNGV. V was cut by 3 bases and J by 8 bases, with 16 bases left in between. This CDR3 spans 14 amino acids. The CDR3 DNA sequence: TGTGCCAGCAGCTTCGCCCAGGGGCAAGCCGAAGCTTTCTTT. Its protein is CASSFAQGQAEAFF.

This sequence joins TRBV4-3 and TRBJ2-1; the D is unclear. Trimming left V 1 base short and J 5 bases short, with 24 bases between. This CDR3 is built from 19 residues. The germline V gene encodes CDR1 LGHNA and CDR2 YSLEER. CDR3 DNA sequence: TGCGCCAGCAGCCAAGGGGTAGAGATAAGGAGAACGACCCACAATGAGCAGTTCTTC. It yields the protein CASSQGVEIRRTTHNEQFF.

A few counts support this clone. V usage is TRBV18 and J usage is TRBJ1-3, with a possible D match to TRBD1 (6 bases). The V gene's germline CDR1 is KGHSH and CDR2 LQKENI. V was clipped by 0 bases and J by 7 bases, with 10 bases between them. The CDR3 is 14 residues long. CDR3 in DNA: TGTGCCAGCTCACCACCGGGACACCCTAACACCATATATTTT. This sequence encodes CASSPPGHPNTIYF.

The chain uses TRBV9 and TRBJ2-3; the match to TRBD2 covers 7 bases. This CDR3 has 14 amino acids. Germline V gene sequence: CDR1 SGDLS, CDR2 YYNGEE. The V and J ends lost 5 bases and 7 bases, in that order; junction bases with no gene match: 10. The CDR3: CASSITGGSNTQYF. CDR3 nucleotides: TGTGCCAGCAGTATAACGGGGGGATCGAATACGCAGTATTTT.

The chain combines TRBV28 with TRBJ1-4, with D perhaps TRBD1 (5 bases). The CDR3 runs to 15 residues. Trimming left V 5 bases short and J 5 bases short, with 15 bases between. The germline V gene encodes CDR1 MDHEN and CDR2 SYDVKM. The CDR3 DNA sequence: TGTGCCAGCAGTGCGCAGGGCGACCTAAATGAAAAACTGTTTTTT. Translation: CASSAQGDLNEKLFF.

This chain links TRBV5-1 with TRBJ1-2; D might be TRBD1 (6 bases). The CDR3 has 15 residues. V shed 1 base and J shed 4 bases, with 14 bases lying between them. Germline V gene lookup returns CDR1 SGHRS and CDR2 YFSETQ. CDR3 sequence: CASSLTGTLGYGYTF. Written as DNA, the CDR3 is TGCGCCAGCAGCTTGACAGGGACGTTGGGCTATGGCTACACCTTC.

This rearrangement joins TRBV7-2 to TRBJ2-7; 11 positions agree with TRBD2. The V segment lost 6 bases and the J segment 6 bases; nucleotides outside the gene matches: 7. This CDR3 contains 14 residues. Germline V gene data show CDR1 as SGHTA and CDR2 as FQGNSA. The CDR3 DNA follows: TGTGCCAGCAGACTTAGCGGGGGGGCCGGCGAGCAGTACTTC. Its translation: CASRLSGGAGEQYF.

This sequence joins TRBV20-1 and TRBJ1-2; D remains ambiguous. V lost 3 bases, J lost 7 bases, and 9 bases lay in between. The CDR3 length is 11 residues. Per the germline V gene, CDR1 is DFQATT and CDR2 is SNEGSKA (reference sequence). In DNA form, the CDR3 reads TGCAGTGCTAGTGACCAGGCTGGCTACACCTTC. Translation: CSASDQAGYTF.

The V call is TRBV4-1, the J call TRBJ2-7; D is uncertain. The CDR3 consists of 14 residues. V was cut by 0 bases and J by 6 bases, with 12 bases left in between. CDR1 and CDR2 from the germline V gene are MGHRA and YSYEKL. The CDR3, as DNA: TGCGCCAGCAGCCAAGATTCGCAGGTCTCCGAGCAGTACTTC. It is translated as CASSQDSQVSEQYF.

V and J are TRBV5-1 and TRBJ1-1; unclear D gene. This CDR3 has 14 amino acids. Trimming removed 4 bases from V and 1 base from J, with 11 bases in between. Germline CDR1 and CDR2: SGHRS and YFSETQ. The CDR3 DNA reads TGCGCCAGCAGCGTGCTTAACACGAACACTGAAGCTTTCTTT. Protein: CASSVLNTNTEAFF. The full variable domain, rest sourced from reference TRBV5-1 and TRBJ1-1, is KAGVTQTPRYLIKTRGQQVTLSCSPISGHRSVSWYQQTPGQGLQFLFEYFSETQRNKGNFPGRFSGRQFSNSRSEMNVSTLELGDSALYLCASSVLNTNTEAFFGQGTRLTVV.

J is TRBJ1-4 and V is TRBV19, with TRBD1 identical over 8 bases. The trim removed 5 bases at V and 6 bases at J, leaving 8 bases unmatched. Germline CDR1 and CDR2: LNHDA and SQIVND (reference sequence). The CDR3 loop spans 15 amino acids. The CDR3 region has the DNA TGTGCCAGTAGTTTCACCAACAGGGGGGATGAAAAACTGTTTTTT. The encoded protein is CASSFTNRGDEKLFF.

V usage is TRBV7-9 and J usage is TRBJ1-1, with D maybe TRBD1 (5 bases). This CDR3 region has 13 residues. Germline CDR1 and CDR2: SEHNR and FQNEAQ (reference sequence). Trimming left V 2 bases short and J 4 bases short, with 8 bases between. The CDR3 DNA is TGTGCCAGCAGCTTATCAGGGATCACTGAAGCTTTCTTT. Its protein is CASSLSGITEAFF.

As concerns this clone: Other DNA variants within this sample encode the same CDR3. The rearrangement links TRBV12-5 to TRBJ2-3; 8 nucleotides align to TRBD1. V shed 3 bases, J shed 0 bases, and the junction held 2 bases outside the gene matches. There are 15 residues in the CDR3. Germline CDR1 is LGHNT and CDR2 is FRNRAP. The CDR3 sequence is CASGFGQGSTDTQYF. CDR3 in DNA: TGTGCTAGTGGTTTCGGACAGGGAAGCACAGATACGCAGTATTTT.

This clone is a singleton in its sample. CDR3 loop: CASSRSGASTDTQYF. The CDR3 DNA reads as TGTGCCAGCAGCCGGAGCGGGGCGAGCACAGATACGCAGTATTTT. The rearrangement joins TRBV5-5 to TRBJ2-3; 7 bases line up with TRBD2. CDR3 length: 15 amino acids. The germline V gene encodes CDR1 SGHKS and CDR2 YYEKEE (reference sequence). V dropped 4 bases and J dropped 0; count of bases not matched to a gene: 5.